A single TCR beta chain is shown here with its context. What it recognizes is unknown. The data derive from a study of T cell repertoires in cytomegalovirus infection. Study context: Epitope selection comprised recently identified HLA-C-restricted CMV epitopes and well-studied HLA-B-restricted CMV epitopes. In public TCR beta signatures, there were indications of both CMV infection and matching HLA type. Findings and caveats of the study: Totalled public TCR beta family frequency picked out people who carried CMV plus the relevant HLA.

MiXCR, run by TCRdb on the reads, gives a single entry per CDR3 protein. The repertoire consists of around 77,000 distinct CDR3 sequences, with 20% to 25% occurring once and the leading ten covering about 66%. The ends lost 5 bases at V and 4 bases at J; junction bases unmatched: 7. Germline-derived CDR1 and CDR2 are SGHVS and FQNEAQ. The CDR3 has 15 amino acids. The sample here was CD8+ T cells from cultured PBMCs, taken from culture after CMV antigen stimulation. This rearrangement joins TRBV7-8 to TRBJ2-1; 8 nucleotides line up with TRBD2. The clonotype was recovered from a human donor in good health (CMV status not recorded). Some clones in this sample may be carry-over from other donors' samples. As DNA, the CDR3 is TGTGCCAGCAGCGTACTAGCGGTGCCTTACAATGAGCAGTTCTTC. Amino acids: CASSVLAVPYNEQFF.